This TCR beta chain was identified during a study of Ad26.COV2.S vaccination and SARS-CoV-2 variants. Turning to the study itself: Enrollment placed the donor in the COV1001 Ad26.COV2.S trial arm.

Whole-study findings and limits: Spike-specific TCR breadth ran higher among vaccine recipients than placebo recipients.

About this clone itself: Its antigen is not identified.

Regarding treatment: some 20 received Ad26.COV2.S at low or high dose, single or two shots; about 5 received placebo; per-sample allocation not given. Sampling happened 63 days after the first vaccine or placebo injection. In Boston, the donor was an adult between 18-55 years of age. Sequencing used immunoSEQ multiplex PCR; TCRdb keeps in-frame clones, though not all of them. The data show 300,000 to 350,000 clones, with about 86% seen just once and more than 1.5% held by the top ten. The TCR sequence derives from a person aged 18-65 years who received the Ad26.COV2.S COVID-19 vaccine or a placebo. The material was peripheral blood, obtained in a trial of Ad26.COV2.S vaccine versus placebo.

The CDR3 loop reads CASIDGTDDSGANVLTF. As DNA, the CDR3 is TGTGCCAGCATTGACGGGACAGATGATTCTGGGGCCAACGTCCTGACTTTC. The chain has TRBV3-1 (or the pseudogene TRBV3-2) and TRBJ2-6, with 7 bases aligning to TRBD1. Per the germline V gene, CDR1 is LGHDT and CDR2 is YNNKEL (reference sequence). J lost 1 base, V lost 7 bases, and 10 bases had no gene match. The CDR3 is made up of 17 amino acids.